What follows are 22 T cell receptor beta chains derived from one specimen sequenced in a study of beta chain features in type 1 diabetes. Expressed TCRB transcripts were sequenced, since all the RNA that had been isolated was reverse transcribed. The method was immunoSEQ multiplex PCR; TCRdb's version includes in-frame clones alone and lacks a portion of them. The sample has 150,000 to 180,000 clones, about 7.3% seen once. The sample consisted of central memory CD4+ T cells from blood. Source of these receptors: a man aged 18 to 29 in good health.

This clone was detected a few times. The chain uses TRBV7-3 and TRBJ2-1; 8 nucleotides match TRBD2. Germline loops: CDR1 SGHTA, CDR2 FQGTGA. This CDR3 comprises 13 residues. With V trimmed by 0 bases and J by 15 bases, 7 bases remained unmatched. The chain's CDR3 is CASSLTASGGPFF. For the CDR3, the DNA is TGTGCCAGCAGCTTAACGGCCAGCGGGGGACCGTTCTTC.

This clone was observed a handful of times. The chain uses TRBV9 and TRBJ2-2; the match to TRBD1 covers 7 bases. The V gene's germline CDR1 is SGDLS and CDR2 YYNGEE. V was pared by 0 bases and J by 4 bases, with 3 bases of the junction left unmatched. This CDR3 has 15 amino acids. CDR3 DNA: TGTGCCAGCAGCGTAGGAAGACAGGGCACCGGGGAGCTGTTTTTT. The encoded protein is CASSVGRQGTGELFF. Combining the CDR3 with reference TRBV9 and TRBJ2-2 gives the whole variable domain DSGVTQTPKHLITATGQRVTLRCSPRSGDLSVYWYQQSLDQGLQFLIQYYNGEERAKGNILERFSAQQFPDLHSELNLSSLELGDSALYFCASSVGRQGTGELFFGEGSRLTVL.

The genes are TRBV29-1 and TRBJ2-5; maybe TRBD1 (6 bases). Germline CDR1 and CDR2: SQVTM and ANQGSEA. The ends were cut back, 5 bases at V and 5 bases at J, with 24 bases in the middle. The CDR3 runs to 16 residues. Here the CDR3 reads CSVPLPGAGFGETQYF. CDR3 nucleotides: TGCAGCGTTCCTCTCCCAGGGGCAGGTTTTGGGGAGACCCAGTACTTC.

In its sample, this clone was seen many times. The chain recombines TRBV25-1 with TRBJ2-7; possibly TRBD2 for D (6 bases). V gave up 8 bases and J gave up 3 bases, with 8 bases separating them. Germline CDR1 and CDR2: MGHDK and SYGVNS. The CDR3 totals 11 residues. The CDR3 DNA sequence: TGTGCCAGCCAGACTAGCTACGAGCAGTACTTC. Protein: CASQTSYEQYF.

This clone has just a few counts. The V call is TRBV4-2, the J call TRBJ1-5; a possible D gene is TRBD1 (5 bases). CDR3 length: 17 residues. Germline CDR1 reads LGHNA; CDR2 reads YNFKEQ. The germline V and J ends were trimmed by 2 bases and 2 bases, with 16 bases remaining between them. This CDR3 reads CASSQFGGVNGNQPQHF. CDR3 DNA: TGTGCCAGCAGCCAATTTGGGGGGGTGAATGGCAATCAGCCCCAGCATTTT.

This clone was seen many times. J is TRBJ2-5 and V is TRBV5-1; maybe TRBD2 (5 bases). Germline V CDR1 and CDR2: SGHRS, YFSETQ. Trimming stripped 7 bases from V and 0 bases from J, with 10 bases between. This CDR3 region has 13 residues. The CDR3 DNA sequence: TGCGCCAGCGGAGACGGGAACCAAGAGACCCAGTACTTC. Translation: CASGDGNQETQYF.

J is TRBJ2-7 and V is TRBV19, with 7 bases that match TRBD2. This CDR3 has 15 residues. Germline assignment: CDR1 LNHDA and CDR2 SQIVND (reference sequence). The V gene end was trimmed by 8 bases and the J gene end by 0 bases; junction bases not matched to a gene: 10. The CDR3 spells CASSPMGGSSYEQYF. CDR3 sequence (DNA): TGTGCCAGTTCTCCCATGGGCGGGAGCTCCTACGAGCAGTACTTC.

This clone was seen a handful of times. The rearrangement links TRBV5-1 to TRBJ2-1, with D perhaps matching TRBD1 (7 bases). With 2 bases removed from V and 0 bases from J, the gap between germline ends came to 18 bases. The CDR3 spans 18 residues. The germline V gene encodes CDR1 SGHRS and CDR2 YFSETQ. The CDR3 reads CASSFRDSGPGSYNEQFF. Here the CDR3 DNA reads TGCGCCAGCAGCTTTCGGGACAGCGGGCCTGGCTCCTACAATGAGCAGTTCTTC.

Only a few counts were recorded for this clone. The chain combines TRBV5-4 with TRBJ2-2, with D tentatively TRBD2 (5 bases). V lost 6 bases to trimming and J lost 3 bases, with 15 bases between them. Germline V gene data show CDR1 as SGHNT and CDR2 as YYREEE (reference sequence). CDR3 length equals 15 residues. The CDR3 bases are TGTGCCAGCAACCGGGAACTGACTTACACCGGGGAGCTGTTTTTT. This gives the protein CASNRELTYTGELFF.

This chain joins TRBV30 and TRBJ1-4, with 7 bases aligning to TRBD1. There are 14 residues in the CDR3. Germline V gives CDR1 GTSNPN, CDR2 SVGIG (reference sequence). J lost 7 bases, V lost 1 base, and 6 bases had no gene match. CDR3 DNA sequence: TGTGCCTGGAGTGGACAGGGAAGGAGTGAAAAACTGTTTTTT. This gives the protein CAWSGQGRSEKLFF. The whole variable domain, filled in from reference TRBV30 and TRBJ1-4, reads SQTIHQWPATLVQPVGSPLSLECTVEGTSNPNLYWYRQAAGRGLQLLFYSVGIGQISSEVPQNLSASRPQDRQFILSSKKLLLSDSGFYLCAWSGQGRSEKLFFGSGTQLSVL.

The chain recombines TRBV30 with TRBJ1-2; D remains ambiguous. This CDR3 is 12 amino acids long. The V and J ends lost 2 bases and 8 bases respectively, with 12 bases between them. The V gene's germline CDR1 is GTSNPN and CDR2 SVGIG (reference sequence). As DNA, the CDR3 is TGTGCCTGGAGTATAGCCCAAAGAGGCTACACCTTC. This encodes CAWSIAQRGYTF.

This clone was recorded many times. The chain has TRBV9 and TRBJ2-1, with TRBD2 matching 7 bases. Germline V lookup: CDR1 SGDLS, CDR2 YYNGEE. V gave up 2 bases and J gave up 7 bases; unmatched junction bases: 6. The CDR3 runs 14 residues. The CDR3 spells CASSVSGEGNEQFF. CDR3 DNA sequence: TGTGCCAGCAGCGTCAGCGGGGAGGGGAATGAGCAGTTCTTC.

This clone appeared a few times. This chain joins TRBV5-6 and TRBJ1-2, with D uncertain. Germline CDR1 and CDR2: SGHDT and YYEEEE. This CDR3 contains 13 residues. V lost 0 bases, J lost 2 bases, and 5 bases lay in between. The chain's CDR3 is CASSLELNYGYTF. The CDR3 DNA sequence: TGTGCCAGCAGCTTGGAGCTAAACTATGGCTACACCTTC.

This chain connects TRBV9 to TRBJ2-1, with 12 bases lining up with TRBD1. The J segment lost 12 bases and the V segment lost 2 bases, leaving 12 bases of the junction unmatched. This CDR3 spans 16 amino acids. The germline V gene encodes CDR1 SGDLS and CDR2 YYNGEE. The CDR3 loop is CASSVGWGQGALTQFF. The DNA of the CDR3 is TGTGCCAGCAGCGTCGGTTGGGGACAGGGGGCCCTTACGCAGTTCTTC.

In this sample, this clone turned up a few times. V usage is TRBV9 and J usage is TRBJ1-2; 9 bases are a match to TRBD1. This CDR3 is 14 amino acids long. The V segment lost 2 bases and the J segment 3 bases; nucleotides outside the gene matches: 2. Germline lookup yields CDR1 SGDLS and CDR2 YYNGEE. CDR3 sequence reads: CASSVGQGYYGYTF. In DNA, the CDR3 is TGTGCCAGCAGCGTCGGACAGGGGTACTATGGCTACACCTTC. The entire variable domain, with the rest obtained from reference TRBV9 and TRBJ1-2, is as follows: DSGVTQTPKHLITATGQRVTLRCSPRSGDLSVYWYQQSLDQGLQFLIQYYNGEERAKGNILERFSAQQFPDLHSELNLSSLELGDSALYFCASSVGQGYYGYTFGSGTRLTVV.

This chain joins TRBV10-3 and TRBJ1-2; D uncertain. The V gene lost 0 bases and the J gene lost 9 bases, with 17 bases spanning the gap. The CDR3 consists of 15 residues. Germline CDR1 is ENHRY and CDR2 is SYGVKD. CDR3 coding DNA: TGTGCCATCAGTGAGTCGTTGGTTGACGGAGGGCGCTACACCTTC. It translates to CAISESLVDGGRYTF.

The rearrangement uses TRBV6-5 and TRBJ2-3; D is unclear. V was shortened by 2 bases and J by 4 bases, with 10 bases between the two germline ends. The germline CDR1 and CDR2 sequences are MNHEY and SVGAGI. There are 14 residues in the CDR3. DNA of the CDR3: TGTGCCAGCAGTTACCGGGTCGGTGCAGATACGCAGTATTTT. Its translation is CASSYRVGADTQYF.

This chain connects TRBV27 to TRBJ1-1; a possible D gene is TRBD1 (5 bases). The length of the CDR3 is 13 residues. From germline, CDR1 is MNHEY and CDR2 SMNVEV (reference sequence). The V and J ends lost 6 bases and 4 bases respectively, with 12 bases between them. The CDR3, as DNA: TGTGCCAGCAGGGCAGGGAGGGTCACTGAAGCTTTCTTT. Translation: CASRAGRVTEAFF.

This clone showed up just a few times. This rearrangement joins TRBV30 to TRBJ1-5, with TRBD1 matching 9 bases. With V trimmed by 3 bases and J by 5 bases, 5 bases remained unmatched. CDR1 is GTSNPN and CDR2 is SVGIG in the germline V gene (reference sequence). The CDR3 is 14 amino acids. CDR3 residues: CAWRGDRGDQPQHF. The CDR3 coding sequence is TGTGCCTGGAGGGGCGACAGGGGGGATCAGCCCCAGCATTTT.

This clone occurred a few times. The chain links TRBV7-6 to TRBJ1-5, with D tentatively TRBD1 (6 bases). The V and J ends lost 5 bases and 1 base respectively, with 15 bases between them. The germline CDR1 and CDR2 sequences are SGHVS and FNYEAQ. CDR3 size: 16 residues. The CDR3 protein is CASSEWAGASNQPQHF. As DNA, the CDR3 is TGTGCCAGCAGCGAATGGGCGGGGGCGAGCAATCAGCCCCAGCATTTT.

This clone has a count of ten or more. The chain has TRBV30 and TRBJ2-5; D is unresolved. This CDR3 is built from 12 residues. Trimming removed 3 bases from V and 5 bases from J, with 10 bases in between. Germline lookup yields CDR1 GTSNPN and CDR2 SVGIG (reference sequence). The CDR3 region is CAWRNSPETQYF. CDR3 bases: TGTGCCTGGAGGAATAGTCCTGAGACCCAGTACTTC. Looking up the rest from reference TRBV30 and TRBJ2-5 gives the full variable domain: SQTIHQWPATLVQPVGSPLSLECTVEGTSNPNLYWYRQAAGRGLQLLFYSVGIGQISSEVPQNLSASRPQDRQFILSSKKLLLSDSGFYLCAWRNSPETQYFGPGTRLLVL.

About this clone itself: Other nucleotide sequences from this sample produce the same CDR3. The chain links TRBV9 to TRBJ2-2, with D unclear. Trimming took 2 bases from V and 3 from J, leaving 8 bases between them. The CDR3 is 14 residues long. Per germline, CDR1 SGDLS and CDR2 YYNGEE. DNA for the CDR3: TGTGCCAGCAGCGTGTCTGGGCACACCGGGGAGCTGTTTTTT. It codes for CASSVSGHTGELFF.